This T cell receptor beta chain was retrieved from a study of immune evolution from preneoplasia to lung adenocarcinoma. The repertoire was sequenced with immunoSEQ multiplex PCR; TCRdb's copy has only in-frame clones and lacks some. This table holds some 7,400 clones, roughly 77% found once. Overall study results and limits: Later-stage lesions seemingly showed higher T cell density and diversity than normal lung.

Trimming shortened V by 5 bases and J by 3 bases, and 19 bases separated the two germline ends. Germline V gene lookup returns CDR1 SGHVS and CDR2 FQNEAQ. The CDR3 contains 16 residues. On this clone itself: Antigen: not known.

The genes are TRBV7-8 and TRBJ2-5; tentative D call: TRBD2 (5 bases). The sequencing input was FFPE minimally invasive lung adenocarcinoma tissue. This TCR was sampled from a person aged 65 to 85 with lung adenocarcinoma. CDR3 coding DNA: TGTGCCAGCAGCCCAGACCCGGGCCAGCGGAAAGAGACCCAGTACTTC. This gives the protein CASSPDPGQRKETQYF.